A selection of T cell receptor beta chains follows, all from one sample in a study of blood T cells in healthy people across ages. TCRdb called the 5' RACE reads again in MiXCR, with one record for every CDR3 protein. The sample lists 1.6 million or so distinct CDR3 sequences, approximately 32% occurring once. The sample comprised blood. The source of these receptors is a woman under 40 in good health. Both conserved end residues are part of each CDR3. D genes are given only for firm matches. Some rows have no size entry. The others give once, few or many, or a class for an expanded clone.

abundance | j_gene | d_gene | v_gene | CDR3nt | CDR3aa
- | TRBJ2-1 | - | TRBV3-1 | TGTGCCAGCAGCCAAGGGGGGAGTCCTGTCCAGAATGAGCAGTTCTTC | CASSQGGSPVQNEQFF
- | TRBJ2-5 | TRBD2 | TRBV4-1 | TGCGCCAGCAGCCAACGACCCGTAGCGGGGGGGCGTAAGGCCCAGTACTTC | CASSQRPVAGGRKAQYF
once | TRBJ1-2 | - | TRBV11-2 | TGTGCCAGCAGCTCCTACCGGGACAAGAACTATGGCTACACCTTC | CASSSYRDKNYGYTF
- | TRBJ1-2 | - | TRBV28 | TGTGCCAGCAGTTTGGAGGGGACCTACTTATCGGGCTATGGCTACACCTTC | CASSLEGTYLSGYGYTF
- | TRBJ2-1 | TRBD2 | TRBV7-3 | TGTGCCAGCAGCGGCGGGACTAGCGTTAACAATGAGCAGTTCTTC | CASSGGTSVNNEQFF
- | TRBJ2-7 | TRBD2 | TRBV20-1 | TGCAGTGCTAGTCCGTCGCCCGCTAGCGGGAGCCCCGAGCAGTACTTC | CSASPSPASGSPEQYF
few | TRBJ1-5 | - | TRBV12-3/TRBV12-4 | TGTGCCAGCAGATTCGGACGGAAGGATCAGCCCCAGCATTTT | CASRFGRKDQPQHF
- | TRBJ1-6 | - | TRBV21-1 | TGTGCCAGCAATCTCCTGGAAGGCAATTATAATTCACCCCTCCACTTT | CASNLLEGNYNSPLHF
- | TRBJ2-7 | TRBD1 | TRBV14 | TGTGCCAGCAGCCAAGTCCCAAAGACAGGGGAAGTGGCCTACGAGCAGTACTTC | CASSQVPKTGEVAYEQYF
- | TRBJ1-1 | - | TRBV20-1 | TGCAGTGTTAGACTGCCGGGACGCACGAACACTGAAGCTTTCTTT | CSVRLPGRTNTEAFF
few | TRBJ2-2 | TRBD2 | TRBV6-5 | TGTGCCAGCAGTTACTCTTCCGGGGGGGCCTCGGACACCGGGGAGCTGTTTTTT | CASSYSSGGASDTGELFF
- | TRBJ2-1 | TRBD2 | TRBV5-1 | TGCGCCAGCAGCCTACTAGCGGGGGGATCAAGTGAGCAGTTCTTC | CASSLLAGGSSEQFF
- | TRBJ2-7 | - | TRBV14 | TGTGCCAGCAGCCAAGTAATAGGGAGGTACGAGCAGTACTTC | CASSQVIGRYEQYF
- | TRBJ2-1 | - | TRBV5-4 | TGTGCCAGCAGCCTAATGGGGCGGGCCATAAATGAGCAGTTCTTC | CASSLMGRAINEQFF
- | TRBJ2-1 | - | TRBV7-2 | TGTGCCAGCAGCTTAGGATTTGGGACAAACCCTAAAAATGAGCAGTTCTTC | CASSLGFGTNPKNEQFF
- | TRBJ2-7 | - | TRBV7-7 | TGTGCCAGCAGCTTATTAGGGGGAGCTTCCGAGCAGTACTTC | CASSLLGGASEQYF
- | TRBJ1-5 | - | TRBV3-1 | TGTGCCAGCAGCCATGAGTCGGCAGTCGGTCAGCCCCAGCATTTT | CASSHESAVGQPQHF
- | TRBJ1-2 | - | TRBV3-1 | TGTGCCAGCAGCCCAGATTCCTCCCCCTATGGCTACACCTTC | CASSPDSSPYGYTF
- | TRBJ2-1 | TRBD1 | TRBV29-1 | TGCAGCGTTGAAGGGGGGGACAGGGGCTACAATGAGCAGTTCTTC | CSVEGGDRGYNEQFF
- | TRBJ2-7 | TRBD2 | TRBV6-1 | TGTGCCAGCAGGGAGGCTAGCGGGAGAGACGAGCAGTACTTC | CASREASGRDEQYF
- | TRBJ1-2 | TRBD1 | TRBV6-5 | TGTGCCAGCAGTTCTCCGGGACAGCTGAACTATGGCTACACCTTC | CASSSPGQLNYGYTF
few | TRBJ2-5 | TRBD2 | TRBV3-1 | TGTGCCAGCAGCCAGCGGGCTAGCGGCCAAGAGACCCAGTACTTC | CASSQRASGQETQYF
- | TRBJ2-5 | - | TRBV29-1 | TGCAGCGTTGAGGTCTGGGGAGAGACCCAGTACTTC | CSVEVWGETQYF
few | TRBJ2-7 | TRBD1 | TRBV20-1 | TGCAGTGCTAGAGAGGGACAGGGTGGTTACGAGCAGTACTTC | CSAREGQGGYEQYF
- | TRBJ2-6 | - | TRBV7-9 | TGTGCCAGCAGCACCTCCATCCAGGTTGGCTCTGGGGCCAACGTCCTGACTTTC | CASSTSIQVGSGANVLTF
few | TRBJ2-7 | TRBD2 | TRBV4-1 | TGCGCCAGCAGCCAACGCCGACTAGCGGGGGGTTACGAGCAGTACTTC | CASSQRRLAGGYEQYF
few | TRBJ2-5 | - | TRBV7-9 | TGTGCCAGCAGCTCGAGCGGCCGGTTTACCCAGTACTTC | CASSSSGRFTQYF
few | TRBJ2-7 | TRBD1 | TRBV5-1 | TGCGCCAGCAGCTTGGAGGGGACAGGGTCCAACGAGCAGTACTTC | CASSLEGTGSNEQYF
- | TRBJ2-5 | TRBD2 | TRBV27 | TGTGCCAGCAGTACCAAGCGGGGGGGGTCCTACGAGCGGTACTTC | CASSTKRGGSYERYF
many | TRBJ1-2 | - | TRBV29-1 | TGCAGCGTTAGACTGATCTATGGCTACACCTTC | CSVRLIYGYTF
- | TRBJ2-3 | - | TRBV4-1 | TGCGCCAGCAGCCGGGACCCCCTGACAGATACGCAGTATTTT | CASSRDPLTDTQYF
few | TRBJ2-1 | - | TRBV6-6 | TGTGCCAGCAGTTCCGGGGTCAACAATGAGCAGTTCTTC | CASSSGVNNEQFF
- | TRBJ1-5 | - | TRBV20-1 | TGCAGTGCTAGAGCCCTACGGACAGACAGCAATCAGCCCCAGCATTTT | CSARALRTDSNQPQHF
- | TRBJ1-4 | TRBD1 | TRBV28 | TGTGCCAGCAGTTCCCCGACAGGGGGAAGTGATGAAAAACTGTTTTTT | CASSSPTGGSDEKLFF
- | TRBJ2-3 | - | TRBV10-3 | TGTGCCATCACCCAAGGCAGGGACGCAGATACGCAGTATTTT | CAITQGRDADTQYF
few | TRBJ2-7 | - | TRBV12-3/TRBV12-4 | TGTGCCAGCACCTCCTCGGGGAATTGGGGGCGCAGCTACGAGCAGTACTTC | CASTSSGNWGRSYEQYF
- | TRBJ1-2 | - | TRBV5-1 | TGCGCCAGCAGCTTGGCGGTGGCGGAGAGATATGGCTACACCTTC | CASSLAVAERYGYTF
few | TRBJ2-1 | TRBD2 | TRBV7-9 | TGTGCCAGCAGCTTAGAGACTAGCGGGATGGATGAGCAGTTCTTC | CASSLETSGMDEQFF
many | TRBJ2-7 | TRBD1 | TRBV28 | TGTGCCAGTAAGCAACCCGGGACAGGGGCCTACGAGCAGTACTTC | CASKQPGTGAYEQYF
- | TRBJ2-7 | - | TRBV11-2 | TGTGCCAGCAGGCCCGTATTACAGGGTCTAGGCGAGCAGTACTTC | CASRPVLQGLGEQYF
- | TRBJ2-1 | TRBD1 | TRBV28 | TGTGCCAGCAGTTCTACCCCTCTCGGGACAGGGAGGAACAATGAGCAGTTCTTC | CASSSTPLGTGRNNEQFF
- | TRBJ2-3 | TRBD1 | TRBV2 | TGTGTCAGCAGTGACAGGGGGAGGACAGATACGCAGTATTTT | CVSSDRGRTDTQYF
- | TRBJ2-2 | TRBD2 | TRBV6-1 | TGTGCCAGCAGGTCCCTAGCGGGAGGGAACACCGGGGAGCTGTTTTTT | CASRSLAGGNTGELFF
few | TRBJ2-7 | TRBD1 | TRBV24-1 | TGTGCCACCAGTGAAGGGGGGACAGGGAAGCGCGACGAGCAGTACTTC | CATSEGGTGKRDEQYF
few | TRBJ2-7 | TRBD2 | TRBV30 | TGTGCCTGGAGTGTCACTAGCGGGACCTACGAGCAGTACTTC | CAWSVTSGTYEQYF
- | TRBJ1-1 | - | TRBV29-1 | TGCAGCGCAACCCCGGGACTCATGAACACTGAAGCTTTCTTT | CSATPGLMNTEAFF
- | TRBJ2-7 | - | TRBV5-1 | TGCGCCAGCAGCATCTCGGACGGCTCTCGGGAGCAGTACTTC | CASSISDGSREQYF
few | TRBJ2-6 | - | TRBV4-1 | TGCGCCAGCAGCCAAGTAGGGGGGGGGCCTACCTCTGGGGCCAACGTCCTGACTTTC | CASSQVGGGPTSGANVLTF
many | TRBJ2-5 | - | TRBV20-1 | TGCAGTGCTAGGTACCAAGAGACCCAGTACTTC | CSARYQETQYF
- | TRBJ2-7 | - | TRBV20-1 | TGCAGTGCTAGAGATGACACCAGAATCAGTAGTTCCTACGAGCAGTACTTC | CSARDDTRISSSYEQYF
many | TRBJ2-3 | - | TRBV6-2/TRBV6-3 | TGTGCCAGCAGTTACTCAGATACGCAGTATTTT | CASSYSDTQYF
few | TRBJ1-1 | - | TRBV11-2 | TGTGCCAGCAGCTTCCTTATTCGACAGAACACTGAAGCTTTCTTT | CASSFLIRQNTEAFF
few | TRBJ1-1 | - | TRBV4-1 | TGCGCCAGCAGGAGTCCGGGGGTGCCTGAAGCTTTCTTT | CASRSPGVPEAFF
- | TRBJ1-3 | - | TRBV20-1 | TGCAGTACTGGAAACGAAATAGGAAACACCATATATTTT | CSTGNEIGNTIYF
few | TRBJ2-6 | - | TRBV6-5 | TGTGCCAGCAAGCAACAGAGATCTGGGGCCAACGTCCTGACTTTC | CASKQQRSGANVLTF
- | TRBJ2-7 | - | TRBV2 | TGTGCCAGCAGTGAATGGGCCAAGGTCCCCTTCGGTGAGCAGTACTTC | CASSEWAKVPFGEQYF
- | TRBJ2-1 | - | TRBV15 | TGTGCCACCAGCAGAGATGCGGGGCCCGGCCATGAGCAGTTCTTC | CATSRDAGPGHEQFF
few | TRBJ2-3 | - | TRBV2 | TGTGCCAGCATGAGAAACTCCGATACGCAGTATTTT | CASMRNSDTQYF